These 3 T cell receptor beta chains originate from one sample sequenced in a study of post-analysis software for immune sequencing data. General study findings and limits: Patients used several TRBV segments, including TRBV5-6, TRBV5-1 and TRBV20-1, more often than controls.

Which antigens these TCRs recognize remains unknown. Researchers reported that TCR beta cDNA libraries carried unique molecular identifiers. From the PCR reads, TCRdb called clonotypes with MiXCR, one entry per CDR3 protein. This table has about 810,000 distinct CDR3 sequences, approximately 50% appearing once. Sequencing was performed on blood. All receptors come from a girl under 18 with multiple sclerosis.

The chain combines TRBV7-8 with TRBJ2-5; 16 bases are a match to TRBD2. The J call is uncertain, as TRBJ2-7 better fits the DNA end. CDR1 is SGHVS, CDR2 FQNEAQ, per germline. The CDR3 runs to 17 residues. CDR3 region: CASSVGLAGGLRYEQYF. For the CDR3, the DNA is TGTGCCAGCAGCGTGGGACTAGCGGGAGGGCTTCGATACGAGCAGTACTTC.

Here the CDR3 reads CASSLDRYSHGYTF. DNA for the CDR3: TGCGCCAGCAGCTTGGACAGGTACTCTCATGGCTACACCTTC. The chain employs TRBV5-1 and TRBJ1-2, with TRBD1 as a possible D gene (5 bases). CDR3 length: 14 residues. The germline CDR1 and CDR2 sequences are SGHRS and YFSETQ. The V end was cut by 0 bases, the J end by 6 bases, with 12 bases between.

This clonotype showed up just a few times. The chain recombines TRBV29-1 with TRBJ2-1, with 10 bases matching TRBD2. Per the germline V gene, CDR1 is SQVTM and CDR2 is ANQGSEA. The CDR3 consists of 15 residues. V was pared by 5 bases and J by 7 bases, with 11 bases of the junction left unmatched. This CDR3 reads CSVKYIAGGRNEQFF. CDR3 sequence (DNA): TGCAGCGTTAAATATATAGCGGGAGGAAGGAATGAGCAGTTCTTC.